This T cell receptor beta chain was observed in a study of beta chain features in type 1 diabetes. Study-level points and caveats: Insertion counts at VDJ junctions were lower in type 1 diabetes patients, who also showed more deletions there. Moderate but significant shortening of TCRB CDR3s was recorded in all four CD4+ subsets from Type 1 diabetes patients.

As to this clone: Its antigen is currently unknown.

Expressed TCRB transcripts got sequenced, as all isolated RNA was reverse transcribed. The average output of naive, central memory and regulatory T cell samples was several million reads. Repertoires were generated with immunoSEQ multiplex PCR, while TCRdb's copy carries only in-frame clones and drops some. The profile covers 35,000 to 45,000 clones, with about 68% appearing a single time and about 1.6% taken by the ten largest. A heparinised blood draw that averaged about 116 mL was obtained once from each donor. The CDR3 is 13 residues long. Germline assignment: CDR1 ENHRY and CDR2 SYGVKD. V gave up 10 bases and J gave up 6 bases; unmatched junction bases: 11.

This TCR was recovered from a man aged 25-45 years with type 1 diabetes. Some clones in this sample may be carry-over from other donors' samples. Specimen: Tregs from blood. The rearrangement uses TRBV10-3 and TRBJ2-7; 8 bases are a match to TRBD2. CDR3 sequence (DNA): TGTGCCACGTCGGCGGGGGGAGGAGTCGAGCAGTACTTC. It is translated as CATSAGGGVEQYF.